These T cell receptor beta chains were read from a single sample in a study of cytomegalovirus exposure and HLA in healthy donors. Using immunoSEQ multiplex PCR, the repertoire was profiled, and TCRdb retains in-frame clones only, with some absent. Of some 120,000 clones detected, less than 85% appear once; the ten largest clones hold under 3%. Input material: PBMCs. The receptor set was obtained from a man aged 30 to 39 in good health and CMV-seronegative. Both conserved end residues are part of each CDR3. Fields, in order: V gene, J gene, D gene, clone size, CDR3 protein, CDR3 DNA. A D gene is named only where the DNA matches it firmly. Clone size appears in some rows only: once, few, many, or a class for an expanded clone.

TRBV12-5,TRBJ2-3,NA,NA,CASGLVQGHTDTQYF,TGTGCTAGTGGTTTGGTCCAGGGACACACAGATACGCAGTATTTT
TRBV9,TRBJ2-1,TRBD2,NA,CASSLRQNTGTSSYEQFF,TGTGCCAGCAGCCTTAGACAGAATACCGGGACTAGTTCCTATGAGCAGTTCTTC
TRBV7-2,TRBJ2-5,NA,NA,CASSLGLAPEIGETQYF,TGTGCCAGCAGCTTAGGCCTAGCCCCAGAAATCGGGGAGACCCAGTACTTC
TRBV29-1,TRBJ2-5,TRBD2,NA,CSVETPGASSGRTETQYF,TGCAGCGTTGAAACGCCAGGGGCTTCTAGCGGGAGAACTGAGACCCAGTACTTC
TRBV9,TRBJ2-3,NA,NA,CASSVGGRSTDTQYF,TGTGCCAGCAGCGTAGGTGGCAGAAGCACAGATACGCAGTATTTT
TRBV18,TRBJ2-7,NA,NA,CASSLRLGDPYEQYF,TGTGCCAGCTCTCTCAGACTAGGCGACCCCTACGAGCAGTACTTC
TRBV29-1,TRBJ2-6,NA,once,CSVRDSGANVLTF,TGCAGCGTGCGGGACTCTGGGGCCAACGTCCTGACTTTC
TRBV4-3,TRBJ2-2,NA,NA,CASSQARMTNTGELFF,TGCGCCAGCAGCCAAGCTAGGATGACGAACACCGGGGAGCTGTTTTTT
TRBV5-8,TRBJ2-7,NA,NA,CASSPDTVYEQYF,TGTGCCAGCAGCCCGGACACGGTCTACGAGCAGTACTTC
TRBV7-9,TRBJ2-1,TRBD1,once,CASTPGQGSYNEQFF,TGTGCCAGCACCCCTGGACAGGGCTCCTACAATGAGCAGTTCTTC
TRBV4-2,TRBJ1-1,NA,NA,CASSQDLGGEMNTEAFF,TGTGCCAGCAGCCAAGATCTCGGGGGGGAGATGAACACTGAAGCTTTCTTT
TRBV29-1,TRBJ2-1,TRBD2,NA,CSVGASGRSYNEQFF,TGCAGCGTTGGGGCTAGCGGGAGGTCCTACAATGAGCAGTTCTTC
TRBV7-8,TRBJ1-3,NA,NA,CASRPTDSAGNTIYF,TGTGCCAGCAGACCAACAGATTCGGCTGGAAACACCATATATTTT
TRBV5-1,TRBJ2-2,NA,once,CASSSPGRRTPNDTGELFF,TGCGCCAGCAGCTCCCCGGGTAGGAGGACCCCAAACGACACCGGGGAGCTGTTTTTT
TRBV1,TRBJ1-1,NA,NA,CTSSHRPEDWWNTEAFF,TGCACCAGCAGCCATAGGCCAGAGGACTGGTGGAACACTGAAGCTTTCTTT
TRBV4-1,TRBJ2-1,NA,NA,CASSQDEAEDPNEQFF,TGCGCCAGCAGCCAAGACGAGGCGGAGGACCCCAATGAGCAGTTCTTC
TRBV27,TRBJ2-2,TRBD2,NA,CASRFLHQTSGIGELFF,TGTGCCAGCAGATTCCTACATCAGACTAGCGGGATCGGGGAGCTGTTTTTT
TRBV18,TRBJ2-7,TRBD1,NA,CASSPGTGDEQYF,TGTGCCAGCTCACCTGGGACAGGGGACGAGCAGTACTTC
TRBV27,TRBJ2-1,NA,NA,CASSLSGWAYNEQFF,TGTGCCAGCAGTTTGTCAGGGTGGGCCTACAATGAGCAGTTCTTC
TRBV19,TRBJ1-2,NA,NA,CASSIGSFNYGYTF,TGTGCCAGTAGTATAGGGAGCTTTAACTATGGCTACACCTTC
TRBV15,TRBJ1-5,NA,NA,CATSRGDRSNQPQHF,TGTGCCACCAGCAGAGGTGACAGGTCCAATCAGCCCCAGCATTTT
TRBV5-1,TRBJ2-7,TRBD2,NA,CASSFGTSETYEQYF,TGCGCCAGCAGTTTTGGGACTAGCGAAACCTACGAGCAGTACTTC
TRBV6-6,TRBJ1-2,NA,NA,CASSSDMYGYTF,TGTGCCAGCAGTTCCGACATGTATGGCTACACCTTC
TRBV5-4,TRBJ2-5,TRBD2,few,CASSSRLAGQETQYF,TGTGCCAGCAGCTCCCGACTAGCGGGCCAAGAGACCCAGTACTTC
TRBV9,TRBJ1-2,NA,NA,CASSREAQGSGYTF,TGTGCCAGCAGCAGAGAGGCACAGGGCAGTGGCTACACCTTC
TRBV7-9,TRBJ1-2,NA,NA,CASSSTTGITHGYTF,TGTGCCAGCAGCTCAACCACAGGGATTACCCATGGCTACACCTTC
TRBV27,TRBJ1-1,TRBD1,NA,CASSLSPGGGHTEAFF,TGTGCCAGCAGTTTATCCCCAGGGGGCGGGCACACTGAAGCTTTCTTT
TRBV5-1,TRBJ2-7,NA,NA,CASSLGNQGVYEQYF,TGCGCCAGCAGCTTGGGTAACCAGGGCGTGTACGAGCAGTACTTC
TRBV7-8,TRBJ1-1,NA,NA,CASSLVGAYTEAFF,TGTGCCAGCAGCTTAGTTGGAGCCTACACTGAAGCTTTCTTT
TRBV10-1,TRBJ2-7,TRBD2,once,CASSGTGTTLGEQYF,TGCGCCAGCAGTGGAACCGGGACTACCCTAGGGGAGCAGTACTTC
TRBV5-6,TRBJ2-4,TRBD1,once,CASSGDGQVLAKNIQYF,TGTGCCAGCAGCGGCGACGGACAGGTACTAGCCAAAAACATTCAGTACTTC
TRBV9,TRBJ2-5,TRBD1,NA,CASSVAPGGGDGTQYF,TGTGCCAGCAGCGTAGCCCCAGGGGGCGGGGACGGGACCCAGTACTTC
TRBV6-1,TRBJ2-7,TRBD2,NA,CASSVIPGLAGGVHEQYF,TGTGCCAGCAGTGTAATTCCGGGACTAGCGGGAGGGGTCCACGAGCAGTACTTC
TRBV7-2,TRBJ1-1,NA,NA,CASTLYSRAHTEAFF,TGTGCCAGCACCCTCTACTCCAGGGCGCACACTGAAGCTTTCTTT
TRBV5-1,TRBJ2-5,NA,NA,CASSYDSFQETQYF,TGCGCCAGCAGCTACGACAGTTTCCAAGAGACCCAGTACTTC
TRBV5-4,TRBJ1-5,NA,NA,CASSFGVGQPQHF,TGTGCCAGCAGCTTTGGTGTCGGTCAGCCCCAGCATTTT
TRBV7-6,TRBJ1-2,NA,NA,CASSLSPLTSGYTF,TGTGCCAGCAGCTTATCCCCTCTAACGAGCGGCTACACCTTC
TRBV5-1,TRBJ1-3,NA,NA,CASSLAPREDGNTIYF,TGCGCCAGCAGCTTGGCCCCCAGGGAGGATGGAAACACCATATATTTT
TRBV30,TRBJ2-1,NA,NA,CAWSVLGEFNEQFF,TGTGCCTGGAGTGTACTTGGGGAGTTTAATGAGCAGTTCTTC
TRBV6-1,TRBJ2-7,TRBD1,NA,CASSEIPGTGQTPYEQYF,TGTGCCAGCAGTGAAATTCCTGGGACAGGACAAACCCCCTACGAGCAGTACTTC
TRBV18,TRBJ2-2,NA,few,CASSPQRGGNTGELFF,TGTGCCAGCTCACCACAGAGAGGGGGGAACACCGGGGAGCTGTTTTTT
TRBV7-3,TRBJ1-6,NA,NA,CAVRDIPATLHF,TGTGCCGTCCGGGACATCCCGGCCACCCTCCACTTT
TRBV6-5,TRBJ1-5,NA,NA,CASSYSVGNQPQHF,TGTGCCAGCAGTTACTCCGTCGGGAATCAGCCCCAGCATTTT
TRBV28,TRBJ2-7,TRBD1,NA,CASSFSGTGSKGNEQYF,TGTGCCAGCAGTTTTTCCGGGACAGGCTCTAAGGGCAACGAGCAGTACTTC
TRBV19,TRBJ2-3,TRBD2,few,CASRRQPTSGSLGDTQYF,TGTGCCAGCCGAAGGCAACCGACTAGCGGGAGTTTGGGAGATACGCAGTATTTT